This TCR beta chain emerged from a study of identical twins. TCRdb reprocessed the 5' RACE reads with MiXCR, giving one entry per CDR3 protein. The repertoire has 200,000 to 300,000 distinct CDR3 sequences, more than 9.5% of them found once; the top ten carry 3.5% to 5%. CDR3 length: 16 residues. V gave up 1 base and J gave up 4 bases; unmatched junction bases: 3. The germline CDR1 and CDR2 sequences are MGHRA and YSYEKL. This sample also belongs to another study, concerning yellow fever vaccine responses in identical twins.

The sequenced sample was memory (CD45RO+) T cells sorted from blood. This TCR derives from a young woman in good health. This chain links TRBV4-1 with TRBJ2-3; TRBD2 matches at 12 bases. The CDR3 loop is CASSQVLAGGPDTQYF. CDR3 bases: TGCGCCAGCAGCCAAGTTCTAGCGGGGGGGCCAGATACGCAGTATTTT.